One and the same sample provided the 20 T cell receptor beta chains below, sequenced in a study of regulatory T cells in long-lasting Graves disease. Researchers made TCR beta libraries by using iRepertoire HTBI primers and running Arm-PCR on CDR3 regions. TCRdb ran MiXCR on the multiplex PCR reads and lists one entry per CDR3 protein. The sample lists under 500,000 distinct CDR3 sequences; around 21% were seen once. The time point here: persistent/refractory GD, antithyroid drugs over 5 years with positive TRAb. PBMC RNA served as the TCR library source. The source material was peripheral blood mononuclear cells (PBMCs), sampled when the disease was refractory, from a patient treated with antithyroid drugs. The receptors were gathered from a female donor with Graves disease.

For this clonotype: A read error is possible here, since a much larger clone lies one base away. The chain uses TRBV14 and TRBJ2-5; perhaps TRBD2 as D (6 bases). This CDR3 has 12 amino acids. Germline V gene sequence: CDR1 SGHDN, CDR2 FVKESK. The V end was cut by 6 bases, the J end by 4 bases, with 9 bases between. Here the CDR3 DNA reads TGTGCCAGCAGGCACGGGGGAGAGACCCAGTACTTC. Its protein is CASRHGGETQYF. Using reference TRBV14 and TRBJ2-5 for the parts outside the CDR3, the full variable domain is EAGVTQFPSHSVIEKGQTVTLRCDPISGHDNLYWYRRVMGKEIKFLLHFVKESKQDESGMPNNRFLAERTGGTYSTLKVQPAELEDSGVYFCASRHGGETQYFGPGTRLLVL.

The rearrangement uses TRBV10-3 and TRBJ1-2, with no clear D. CDR3 length: 13 amino acids. Trimming left V 5 bases short and J 0 bases short, with 7 bases between. Germline V CDR1 and CDR2: ENHRY, SYGVKD. CDR3 loop: CAISTPANYGYTF. The CDR3 coding sequence is TGTGCCATCAGTACTCCAGCTAACTATGGCTACACCTTC.

This clonotype was seen many times. This chain links TRBV6-1 with TRBJ2-5; TRBD1 agrees at 9 bases. With 5 bases clipped from V and 8 bases from J, the junction kept 18 bases outside the gene matches. CDR1 and CDR2 (germline): MNHNS, SASEGT. The CDR3 sequence is 17 residues long. CDR3 nucleotides: TGTGCCAGCAGTCGAGAGTGGGGACAGGGAAATTTTGGAACCCAGTACTTC. As protein: CASSREWGQGNFGTQYF.

This clonotype was detected ten times or more. The rearrangement links TRBV30 to TRBJ2-2; D might be TRBD1 (6 bases). The CDR3 spans 13 residues. The V and J ends lost 3 bases and 6 bases respectively, with 11 bases between them. Germline lookup yields CDR1 GTSNPN and CDR2 SVGIG (reference sequence). DNA for the CDR3: TGTGCCTGGAGCGCGACAGGTCCCGGGGAGCTGTTTTTT. This sequence encodes CAWSATGPGELFF.

This clonotype appeared many times. The CDR3 bases are TGTGCCAGCAGCTCAACCTCAGGGTACTATGGCTACACCTTC. Encoded protein: CASSSTSGYYGYTF. The chain joins TRBV28 to TRBJ1-2, with D perhaps matching TRBD1 (5 bases). Germline CDR1 is MDHEN and CDR2 is SYDVKM. The CDR3 is 14 residues long. Deletions cut 6 bases from V and 3 bases from J, with 14 bases between.

The rearrangement joins TRBV20-1 to TRBJ2-7; D remains unclear. CDR1 and CDR2 from the germline V gene are DFQATT and SNEGSKA (reference sequence). Trimming took 0 bases from V and 2 from J, leaving 11 bases between them. The CDR3 has 14 amino acids. The CDR3 nucleotides read TGCAGTGCTAGAGATCGGGCCAGAACCTACGAGCAGTACTTC. Protein sequence: CSARDRARTYEQYF.

This clonotype occurred many times. The chain links TRBV6-2 or TRBV6-3 to TRBJ1-2; 9 positions match TRBD1. Trimming took 4 bases from V and 6 from J; bases not matched to a gene: 9. CDR1 is MNHEY and CDR2 is SVGEGT in the germline V gene. CDR3 length: 15 amino acids. CDR3 sequence reads: CASSSYRGRLDGYTF. The DNA of the CDR3 is TGTGCCAGCAGTTCGTACAGGGGGCGGTTGGATGGCTACACCTTC.

In its sample, this clonotype was seen many times. Compared with germline, one end of the junction differs, possibly owing to a read error. This chain connects TRBV11-2 to TRBJ1-2, with D unclear. CDR1 is SGHAT, CDR2 FQNNGV, per germline. CDR3 length: 14 amino acids. Here the CDR3 reads CASSYSVLTGGDTF. The CDR3 nucleotides read TGTGCCAGCAGCTACAGCGTTTTAACCGGTGGCGACACCTTC.

This clonotype was found many times. This chain links TRBV2 with TRBJ2-1, with TRBD1 matching 7 bases. CDR1 is SNHLY, CDR2 FYNNEI, per germline. CDR3 length: 12 residues. The trim removed 6 bases at V and 13 bases at J, leaving 9 bases unmatched. The CDR3 DNA is TGTGCCAGCAGCTGGGACAGAGGCCGCCAGTTCTTC. Residues: CASSWDRGRQFF.

This clonotype occurred many times. The V gene is TRBV18, the J gene TRBJ1-4; tentative D call: TRBD1 (6 bases). CDR1 KGHSH and CDR2 LQKENI come from the germline V gene. Deletions cut 3 bases from V and 5 bases from J, with 13 bases between. The CDR3 spans 15 residues. The CDR3 sequence is CASSPAGQPNEKLFF. The CDR3, as DNA: TGTGCCAGCTCACCGGCCGGACAGCCGAATGAAAAACTGTTTTTT.

This clonotype was counted many times. The chain employs TRBV7-2 and TRBJ1-1; no clear D. Germline V gene data show CDR1 as SGHTA and CDR2 as FQGNSA. Trimming shortened V by 2 bases and J by 6 bases, and 10 bases separated the two germline ends. This CDR3 spans 13 amino acids. The CDR3 DNA sequence: TGTGCCAGCAGCTTAAGAGGAGGCGCTGAAGCTTTCTTT. Protein product: CASSLRGGAEAFF.

V and J are TRBV13 and TRBJ1-1; 8 bases are shared with TRBD1. The CDR3 runs 13 residues. V gave up 5 bases and J gave up 11 bases; unmatched junction bases: 10. The germline V gene has CDR1 PRHDT and CDR2 FYEKMQ (reference sequence). In DNA form, the CDR3 reads TGTGCCAGCAGCCTAAGTACAGGGGGTAAGGCTTTCTTT. Protein sequence: CASSLSTGGKAFF.

This clonotype occurred many times. The chain carries TRBV2 and TRBJ1-1; 7 bases are shared with TRBD1. Germline CDR1 is SNHLY and CDR2 is FYNNEI. V shed 5 bases and J 3 bases; nucleotides not matched to a gene: 12. This CDR3 spans 16 amino acids. The CDR3 spells CASSTDDRDRDTEAFF. The CDR3 DNA follows: TGTGCCAGCAGTACCGATGACCGGGACAGAGACACTGAAGCTTTCTTT. The complete variable domain, with remaining parts taken from reference TRBV2 and TRBJ1-1, reads EPEVTQTPSHQVTQMGQEVILRCVPISNHLYFYWYRQILGQKVEFLVSFYNNEISEKSEIFDDQFSVERPDGSNFTLKIRSTKLEDSAMYFCASSTDDRDRDTEAFFGQGTRLTVV.

The V gene is TRBV7-9, the J gene TRBJ1-5; D perhaps matches TRBD1 (6 bases). Germline V gives CDR1 SEHNR, CDR2 FQNEAQ (reference sequence). Between the trimmed V and J ends, which lost 6 bases and 7 bases, there was a span of 19 bases. The CDR3 covers 15 residues. CDR3 nucleotides: TGTGCCAGCAGTGTAGGGACAACCGATACGCAGCCCCAGCATTTT. Translation: CASSVGTTDTQPQHF.

This clonotype occurred a few times. The J gene is TRBJ2-7, the V gene TRBV9; 11 bases line up with TRBD2. V trimming: 4 bases; J trimming: 5 bases; junction bases outside the gene matches: 8. CDR1 SGDLS and CDR2 YYNGEE come from the germline V gene. The CDR3 is made up of 15 amino acids. CDR3 loop: CASSPRLAGNNEQYF. DNA of the CDR3: TGTGCCAGCAGCCCCCGACTAGCGGGAAACAACGAGCAGTACTTC.

The J gene is TRBJ2-1, the V gene TRBV5-1, with 9 bases identical to TRBD1. Looked up from germline, CDR1 is SGHRS and CDR2 is YFSETQ. The CDR3 consists of 15 residues. The ends lost 3 bases at V and 3 bases at J; junction bases unmatched: 4. CDR3 protein: CASSWTGAIYNEQFF. CDR3 coding DNA: TGCGCCAGCAGCTGGACAGGGGCCATCTACAATGAGCAGTTCTTC.

This clonotype has ten or more counts. The V and J genes are TRBV19 and TRBJ2-5; TRBD1 is a possible D gene (6 bases). The CDR3 extends over 14 amino acids. V was shortened by 6 bases and J by 5 bases, with 16 bases between the two germline ends. Germline CDR1 reads LNHDA; CDR2 reads SQIVND (reference sequence). CDR3 coding DNA: TGTGCCAGTAGCCGGGACATCAGGAGGGAGACCCAGTACTTC. It yields the protein CASSRDIRRETQYF.

This clonotype was counted a few times. A read error is possible here, since a much larger clone lies one base away. The chain is built from TRBV7-9 and TRBJ2-7, with no clear D. The CDR3 is 12 amino acids. Per germline, CDR1 SEHNR and CDR2 FQNEAQ (reference sequence). CDR3 DNA: TGTGCCGGCAGCTCCCAATACTACGAGCAGTACTTC. Protein sequence: CAGSSQYYEQYF. The complete variable domain, with remaining parts taken from reference TRBV7-9 and TRBJ2-7, reads DTGVSQNPRHKITKRGQNVTFRCDPISEHNRLYWYRQTLGQGPEFLTYFQNEAQLEKSRLLSDRFSAERPKGSFSTLEIQRTEQGDSAMYLCAGSSQYYEQYFGPGTRLTVT.

In this sample, this clonotype turned up once. As DNA, the CDR3 is TGTGCCAGCAGCTCTAGACAGGGGTCTTTCTATGGGGCCAACGTCCTGACTTTC. The encoded protein is CASSSRQGSFYGANVLTF. The V gene is TRBV5-5, the J gene TRBJ2-6; 8 bases map to TRBD1. The V and J ends lost 3 bases and 3 bases, in that order; junction bases with no gene match: 11. The length of the CDR3 is 18 residues. Germline V gene data show CDR1 as SGHKS and CDR2 as YYEKEE (reference sequence).

This chain connects TRBV29-1 to TRBJ2-1; D tentatively reads TRBD1 or TRBD2 (5 bases each). V was pared by 5 bases and J by 7 bases, with 15 bases between. Germline values: CDR1 SQVTM, CDR2 ANQGSEA. The CDR3 sequence is 13 residues long. In DNA, the CDR3 is TGCAGCGTTCGTGGGGGAGTGTGGAATGAGCAGTTCTTC. Protein: CSVRGGVWNEQFF.